This T cell receptor (beta chain) was recovered during a study of vaccination and CD4 T cells after COVID-19. Oncomine TCR Beta short-read sequencing was applied to DNA from cultured CD4+ T cells. TCRdb reanalysed the PCR reads using MiXCR and keeps one entry per CDR3 protein. The sample has around 19,000 distinct CDR3 sequences, 45% to 65% seen once. Noted treatment: roughly 11-day PBMC culture with coronavirus spike peptide pools or control peptides (ViraFEST assay). V shed 1 base and J shed 6 bases, with 15 bases lying between them. Germline-derived CDR1 and CDR2 are KGHDR and SFDVKD. This CDR3 is 16 amino acids long. Of note for this clonotype: What it recognizes is unknown.

The clonotype comes from a human donor who had recovered from COVID-19. The chain couples TRBV24-1 to TRBJ2-1; weak D call: TRBD2 (7 bases). The sequenced sample was CD4+ T cells from blood, cultured in vitro. CDR3 sequence (DNA): TGTGCCACCAGTGATTTTGGGCCAGGGGAGGGCAATGAGCAGTTCTTC. Its translation: CATSDFGPGEGNEQFF.